The rows below give T cell receptor beta chains drawn from one sample of a study of blood T cell repertoires in COVID-19. Using immunoSEQ multiplex PCR, the repertoire was profiled, and TCRdb retains in-frame clones only, with some absent. Seen here are about 320,000 clones, more than 80% observed once, and the top ten hold around 6%. The sequencing input was peripheral blood. The receptor set was obtained from a young man who had recovered from COVID-19. The CDR3 runs from the conserved cysteine through the conserved F or W. The D gene is left open where the match is weak. Clone size is stated in some rows and not others, as once, few, many or a class when expanded.

abundance: NA; v_gene: TRBV24-1; j_gene: TRBJ2-2; d_gene: NA; CDR3nt: TGTGCCACCAGTGATAGCAGGACAGTAAACACCGGGGAGCTGTTTTTT; CDR3aa: CATSDSRTVNTGELFF
abundance: NA; v_gene: TRBV7-6; j_gene: TRBJ1-6; d_gene: NA; CDR3nt: TGTGCCAGCAGCTTAGGCGCGAATTCACCCCTCCACTTT; CDR3aa: CASSLGANSPLHF
abundance: NA; v_gene: TRBV6-5; j_gene: TRBJ1-2; d_gene: NA; CDR3nt: TGTGCCAGCAGTTGGACAGCTGGGATTGGCTACACCTTC; CDR3aa: CASSWTAGIGYTF
abundance: NA; v_gene: TRBV2; j_gene: TRBJ2-3; d_gene: NA; CDR3nt: TGTGCCAGCAGTGTGGGCCTCCCACTCCCCACAGATACGCAGTATTTT; CDR3aa: CASSVGLPLPTDTQYF
abundance: NA; v_gene: TRBV6-5; j_gene: TRBJ2-2; d_gene: NA; CDR3nt: TGTGCCAGCAGTTTGGGGGACACCTTAAACACCGGGGAGCTGTTTTTT; CDR3aa: CASSLGDTLNTGELFF
abundance: many; v_gene: TRBV4-1; j_gene: TRBJ2-7; d_gene: NA; CDR3nt: TGCGCCAGCAGCCAAGTCCGCGGGACAGCCTACGAGCAGTACTTC; CDR3aa: CASSQVRGTAYEQYF
abundance: once; v_gene: TRBV9; j_gene: TRBJ2-1; d_gene: NA; CDR3nt: TGTGCCAGCAGCGTAGCTGGCCTGACAAGTTCCTACAATGAGCAGTTCTTC; CDR3aa: CASSVAGLTSSYNEQFF
abundance: few; v_gene: TRBV7-3; j_gene: TRBJ2-7; d_gene: NA; CDR3nt: TGTGCCAGCAGCTTAAACGGGGAGTCCTACGAGCAGTACTTC; CDR3aa: CASSLNGESYEQYF
abundance: NA; v_gene: TRBV5-6; j_gene: TRBJ1-1; d_gene: TRBD1; CDR3nt: TGTGCCAGCAGCTTGGGTCAGGGTGGAGGGACAGGGAACACTGAAGCTTTCTTT; CDR3aa: CASSLGQGGGTGNTEAFF
abundance: NA; v_gene: TRBV5-1; j_gene: TRBJ2-7; d_gene: TRBD1; CDR3nt: TGCGCCAGCAAGCCGGGACAGGGCTACGAGCAGTACTTC; CDR3aa: CASKPGQGYEQYF
abundance: NA; v_gene: TRBV14; j_gene: TRBJ1-2; d_gene: TRBD1; CDR3nt: TGTGCCAGCAGCCAGGCACGGACAGGGGGGAGCTATGGCTACACCTTC; CDR3aa: CASSQARTGGSYGYTF
abundance: NA; v_gene: TRBV11-2; j_gene: TRBJ1-1; d_gene: NA; CDR3nt: TGTGCCAGCAGACGTGGGGGAGGGAGGAACACTGAAGCTTTCTTT; CDR3aa: CASRRGGGRNTEAFF
abundance: NA; v_gene: TRBV12-3/TRBV12-4; j_gene: TRBJ2-1; d_gene: NA; CDR3nt: TGTGCCAGCAGCCCGACAGGATACAATGAGCAGTTCTTC; CDR3aa: CASSPTGYNEQFF
abundance: NA; v_gene: TRBV9; j_gene: TRBJ2-1; d_gene: NA; CDR3nt: TGTGCCAGCAGCGTAGGAGGAGGGGGGGAACACAATGAGCAGTTCTTC; CDR3aa: CASSVGGGGEHNEQFF
abundance: NA; v_gene: TRBV6-5; j_gene: TRBJ2-7; d_gene: NA; CDR3nt: TGTGCCAGCAGTTACTCGAGTTGGGGCTACTCCTACGAGCAGTACTTC; CDR3aa: CASSYSSWGYSYEQYF
abundance: NA; v_gene: TRBV9; j_gene: TRBJ2-1; d_gene: NA; CDR3nt: TGTGCCAGCAGCGTAATCGGACAGAACAATGAGCAGTTCTTC; CDR3aa: CASSVIGQNNEQFF
abundance: NA; v_gene: TRBV4-1; j_gene: TRBJ1-1; d_gene: NA; CDR3nt: TGCGCCAGCAGCCAACCGCTTCGACGGGAGAACACTGAAGCTTTCTTT; CDR3aa: CASSQPLRRENTEAFF
abundance: NA; v_gene: TRBV19; j_gene: TRBJ1-1; d_gene: TRBD1; CDR3nt: TGTGCCAGCAACACCCTTAAACAGGGGCTGACCCTGAACACTGAAGCTTTCTTT; CDR3aa: CASNTLKQGLTLNTEAFF
abundance: NA; v_gene: TRBV3-1/TRBV3-2; j_gene: TRBJ1-1; d_gene: NA; CDR3nt: TGTGCCAGCAGCCTGACACGAACTAACACTGAAGCTTTCTTT; CDR3aa: CASSLTRTNTEAFF
abundance: NA; v_gene: TRBV18; j_gene: TRBJ1-4; d_gene: TRBD1; CDR3nt: TGTGCCAGCTCACCACCCTCTGACAGGGTGTATGAAAAACTGTTTTTT; CDR3aa: CASSPPSDRVYEKLFF
abundance: NA; v_gene: TRBV19; j_gene: TRBJ1-1; d_gene: NA; CDR3nt: TGTGCCAGTAGTATAGTGGGGATGTCAGGGTCGTCCACTGAAGCTTTCTTT; CDR3aa: CASSIVGMSGSSTEAFF
abundance: NA; v_gene: TRBV9; j_gene: TRBJ2-2; d_gene: NA; CDR3nt: TGTGCCAGCAGCGTAGGGGCTAGCGAGAACACCGGGGAGCTGTTTTTT; CDR3aa: CASSVGASENTGELFF
abundance: NA; v_gene: TRBV9; j_gene: TRBJ2-5; d_gene: TRBD2; CDR3nt: TGTGCCAGCAGCCCCTTGACTAGCGGGGGTGGCGAGACCCAGTACTTC; CDR3aa: CASSPLTSGGGETQYF
abundance: NA; v_gene: TRBV5-1; j_gene: TRBJ1-2; d_gene: NA; CDR3nt: TGCGCCAGCAGCTTCCCGCAGGGGACATCCTCTGGTGGTGGCTACACCTTC; CDR3aa: CASSFPQGTSSGGGYTF
abundance: once; v_gene: TRBV27; j_gene: TRBJ2-7; d_gene: TRBD1; CDR3nt: TGTGCCAGCAGTCAGGGACAGGGCTACGAGCAGTACTTC; CDR3aa: CASSQGQGYEQYF
abundance: few; v_gene: TRBV2; j_gene: TRBJ1-5; d_gene: NA; CDR3nt: TGTGCCAGCAGTGAAGCCAGGGGTGGGTGGCCCCAGCATTTT; CDR3aa: CASSEARGGWPQHF
abundance: once; v_gene: TRBV7-2; j_gene: TRBJ2-7; d_gene: TRBD1; CDR3nt: TGTGCCAGCAGCTTAGCGGGACAGTTTGTTTACGAGCAGTACTTC; CDR3aa: CASSLAGQFVYEQYF
abundance: NA; v_gene: TRBV7-6; j_gene: TRBJ1-1; d_gene: NA; CDR3nt: TGTGCCAGCAGCTCGCAGGGGATTGACACTGAAGCTTTCTTT; CDR3aa: CASSSQGIDTEAFF
abundance: once; v_gene: TRBV24-1; j_gene: TRBJ2-2; d_gene: NA; CDR3nt: TGTGCCACCAGTGGCGGCAGAGCTACGAACACCGGGGAGCTGTTTTTT; CDR3aa: CATSGGRATNTGELFF
abundance: NA; v_gene: TRBV19; j_gene: TRBJ2-7; d_gene: NA; CDR3nt: TGTGCCAGTAGTAGGGACACACCCTACGAGCAGTACTTC; CDR3aa: CASSRDTPYEQYF
abundance: NA; v_gene: TRBV29-1; j_gene: TRBJ1-1; d_gene: TRBD1; CDR3nt: TGCAGCGTTGAAGGACAGGGGGGCACTGAAGCTTTCTTT; CDR3aa: CSVEGQGGTEAFF
abundance: NA; v_gene: TRBV7-9; j_gene: TRBJ2-3; d_gene: TRBD2; CDR3nt: TGTGCCAGCAGCTTAAGACTAAGCGGGGGAGGCACAGATACGCAGTATTTT; CDR3aa: CASSLRLSGGGTDTQYF